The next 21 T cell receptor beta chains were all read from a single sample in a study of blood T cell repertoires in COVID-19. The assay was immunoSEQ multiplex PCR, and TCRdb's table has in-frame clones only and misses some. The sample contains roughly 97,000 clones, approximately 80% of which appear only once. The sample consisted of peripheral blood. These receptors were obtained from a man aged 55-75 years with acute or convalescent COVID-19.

CDR3 loop: CSVERASGPKRPNEQFF. CDR3 nucleotides: TGCAGCGTTGAGCGCGCTAGCGGGCCCAAACGACCCAATGAGCAGTTCTTC. The J gene is TRBJ2-1, the V gene TRBV29-1, with 8 bases that match TRBD2. V lost 3 bases, J lost 6 bases, and 16 bases stayed unmatched. The CDR3 runs 17 residues. Per the germline V gene, CDR1 is SQVTM and CDR2 is ANQGSEA.

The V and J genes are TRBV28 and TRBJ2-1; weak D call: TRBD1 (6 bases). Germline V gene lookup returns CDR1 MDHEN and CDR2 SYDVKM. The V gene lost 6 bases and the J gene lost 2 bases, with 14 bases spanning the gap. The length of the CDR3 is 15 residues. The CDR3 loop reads CASRPSGHAYNEQFF. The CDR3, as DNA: TGTGCCAGCAGACCCTCGGGACACGCCTACAATGAGCAGTTCTTC.

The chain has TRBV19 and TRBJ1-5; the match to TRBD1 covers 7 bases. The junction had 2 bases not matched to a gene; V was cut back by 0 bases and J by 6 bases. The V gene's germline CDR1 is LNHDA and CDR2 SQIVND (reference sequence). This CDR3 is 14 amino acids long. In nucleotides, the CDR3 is TGTGCCAGTAGTATAGATACAGGGGTTCAGCCCCAGCATTTT. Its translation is CASSIDTGVQPQHF.

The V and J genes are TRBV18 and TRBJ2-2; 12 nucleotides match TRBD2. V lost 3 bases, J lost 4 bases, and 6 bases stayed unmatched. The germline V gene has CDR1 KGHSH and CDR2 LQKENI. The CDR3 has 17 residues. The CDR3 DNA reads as TGTGCCAGCTCACCCGGACTAGCGGGAAGTGCCACCGGGGAGCTGTTTTTT. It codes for CASSPGLAGSATGELFF.

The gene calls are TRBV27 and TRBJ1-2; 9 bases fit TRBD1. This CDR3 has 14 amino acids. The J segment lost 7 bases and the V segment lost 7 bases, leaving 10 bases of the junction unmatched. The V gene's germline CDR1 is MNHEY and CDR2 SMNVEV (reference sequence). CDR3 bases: TGTGCCAGCAATACAGGGGGCGCAAGGGGTGGCTACACCTTC. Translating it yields CASNTGGARGGYTF.

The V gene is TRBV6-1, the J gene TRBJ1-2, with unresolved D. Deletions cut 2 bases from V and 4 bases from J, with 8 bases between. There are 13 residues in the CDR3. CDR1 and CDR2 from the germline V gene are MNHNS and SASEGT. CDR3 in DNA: TGTGCCAGCAGTGAACCCCCCATCTATGGCTACACCTTC. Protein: CASSEPPIYGYTF.

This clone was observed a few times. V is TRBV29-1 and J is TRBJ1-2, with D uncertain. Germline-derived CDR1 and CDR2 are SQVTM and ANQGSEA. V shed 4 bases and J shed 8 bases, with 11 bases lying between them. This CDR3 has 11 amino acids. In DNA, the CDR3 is TGCAGCGTTGGTGCAGGAAGGGGCTACACCTTC. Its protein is CSVGAGRGYTF.

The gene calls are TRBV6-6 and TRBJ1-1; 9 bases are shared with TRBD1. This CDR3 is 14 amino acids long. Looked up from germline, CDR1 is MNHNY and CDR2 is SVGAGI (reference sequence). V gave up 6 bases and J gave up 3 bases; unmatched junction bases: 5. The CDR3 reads CASRTGGVDTEAFF. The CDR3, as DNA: TGTGCCAGCAGGACAGGGGGAGTGGACACTGAAGCTTTCTTT.

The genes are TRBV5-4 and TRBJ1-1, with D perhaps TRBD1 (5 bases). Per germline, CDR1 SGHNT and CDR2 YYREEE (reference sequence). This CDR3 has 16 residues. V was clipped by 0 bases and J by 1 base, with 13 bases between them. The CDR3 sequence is CASSLDPTDSNTEAFF. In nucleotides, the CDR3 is TGTGCCAGCAGCTTGGATCCGACAGACTCGAACACTGAAGCTTTCTTT.

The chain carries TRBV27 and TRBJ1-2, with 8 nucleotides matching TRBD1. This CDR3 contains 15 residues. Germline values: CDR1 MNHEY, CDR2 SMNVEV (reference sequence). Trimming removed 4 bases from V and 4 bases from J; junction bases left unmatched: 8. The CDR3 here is CASSSDRETTYGYTF. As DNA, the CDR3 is TGTGCCAGCAGTTCGGACAGGGAAACTACCTATGGCTACACCTTC.

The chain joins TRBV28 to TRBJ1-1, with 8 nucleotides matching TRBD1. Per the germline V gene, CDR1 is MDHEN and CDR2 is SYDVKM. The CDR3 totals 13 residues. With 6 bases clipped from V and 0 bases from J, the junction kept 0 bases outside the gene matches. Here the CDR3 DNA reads TGTGCCAGCAGGGGACAGGTGAACACTGAAGCTTTCTTT. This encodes CASRGQVNTEAFF.

CDR3 DNA sequence: TGTGCCAGCAGCCTTTCTATTACAGGAGGAGGGCAGCCCCAGCATTTT. The encoded protein is CASSLSITGGGQPQHF. The V call is TRBV2, the J call TRBJ1-5, with a weak D call TRBD1 (5 bases). This CDR3 has 16 residues. Germline CDR1 SNHLY, CDR2 FYNNEI. V lost 6 bases, J lost 7 bases, and 22 bases lay in between.

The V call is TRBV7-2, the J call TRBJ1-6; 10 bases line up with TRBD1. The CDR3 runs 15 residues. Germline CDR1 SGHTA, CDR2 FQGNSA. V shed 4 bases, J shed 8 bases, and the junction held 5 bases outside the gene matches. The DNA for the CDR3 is TGTGCCAGCAGCTGGAGACAGGGGGCGGATTCACCCCTCCACTTT. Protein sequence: CASSWRQGADSPLHF.

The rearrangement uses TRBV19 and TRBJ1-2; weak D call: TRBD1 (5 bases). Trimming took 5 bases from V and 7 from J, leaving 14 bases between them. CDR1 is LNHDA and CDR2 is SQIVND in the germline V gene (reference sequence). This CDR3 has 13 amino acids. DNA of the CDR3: TGTGCCAGTAGTCAAAGGTTGGGGGGTGGCTACACCTTC. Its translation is CASSQRLGGGYTF.

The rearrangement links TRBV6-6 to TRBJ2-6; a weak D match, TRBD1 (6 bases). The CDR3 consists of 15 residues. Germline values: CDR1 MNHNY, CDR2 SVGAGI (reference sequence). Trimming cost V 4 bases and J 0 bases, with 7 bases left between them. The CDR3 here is CASSSGHSGANVLTF. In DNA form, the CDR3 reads TGTGCCAGCAGTTCGGGACACTCTGGGGCCAACGTCCTGACTTTC.

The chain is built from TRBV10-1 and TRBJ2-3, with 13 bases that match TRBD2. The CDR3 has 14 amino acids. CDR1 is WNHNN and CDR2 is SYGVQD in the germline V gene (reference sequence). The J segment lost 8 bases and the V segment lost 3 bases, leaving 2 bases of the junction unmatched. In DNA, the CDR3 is TGCGCCAGCAGTGAAACTAGCGGGAGGGTTACGCAGTATTTT. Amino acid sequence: CASSETSGRVTQYF.

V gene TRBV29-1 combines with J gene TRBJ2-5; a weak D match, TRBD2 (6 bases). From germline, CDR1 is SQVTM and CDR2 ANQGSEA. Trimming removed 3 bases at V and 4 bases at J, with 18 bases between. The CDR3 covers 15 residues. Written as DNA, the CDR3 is TGCAGCGTTGAGGTTGGGGGAGGTCCGGTAGAGACCCAGTACTTC. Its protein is CSVEVGGGPVETQYF. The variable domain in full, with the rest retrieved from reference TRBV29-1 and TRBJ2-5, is SAVISQKPSRDICQRGTSLTIQCQVDSQVTMMFWYRQQPGQSLTLIATANQGSEATYESGFVIDKFPISRPNLTFSTLTVSNMSPEDSSIYLCSVEVGGGPVETQYFGPGTRLLVL.

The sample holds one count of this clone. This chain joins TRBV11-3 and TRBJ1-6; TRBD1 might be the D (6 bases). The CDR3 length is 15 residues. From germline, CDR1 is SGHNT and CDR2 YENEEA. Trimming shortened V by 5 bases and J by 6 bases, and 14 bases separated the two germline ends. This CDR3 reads CASSPRTDLNSPLHF. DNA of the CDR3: TGTGCCAGCAGCCCGCGGACAGACCTTAATTCACCCCTCCACTTT.

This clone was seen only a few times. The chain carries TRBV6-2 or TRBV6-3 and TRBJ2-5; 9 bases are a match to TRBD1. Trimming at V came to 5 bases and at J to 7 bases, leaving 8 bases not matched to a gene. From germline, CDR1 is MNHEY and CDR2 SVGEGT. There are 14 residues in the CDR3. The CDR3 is CASSKGQGPRTQYF. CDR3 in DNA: TGTGCCAGCAGTAAAGGACAGGGGCCACGGACCCAGTACTTC.

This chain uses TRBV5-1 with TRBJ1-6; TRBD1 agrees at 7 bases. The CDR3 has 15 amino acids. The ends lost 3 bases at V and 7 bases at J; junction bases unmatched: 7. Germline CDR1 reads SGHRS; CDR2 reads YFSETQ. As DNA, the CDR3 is TGCGCCAGCAGCTCCCTACAGGGGTACAATTCACCCCTCCACTTT. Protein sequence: CASSSLQGYNSPLHF.

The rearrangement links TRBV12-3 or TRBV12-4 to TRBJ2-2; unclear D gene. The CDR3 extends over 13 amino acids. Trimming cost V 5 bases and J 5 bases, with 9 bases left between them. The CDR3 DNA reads TGTGCCAGCAGTGCAACACCAACCGGGGAGCTGTTTTTT. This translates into CASSATPTGELFF.